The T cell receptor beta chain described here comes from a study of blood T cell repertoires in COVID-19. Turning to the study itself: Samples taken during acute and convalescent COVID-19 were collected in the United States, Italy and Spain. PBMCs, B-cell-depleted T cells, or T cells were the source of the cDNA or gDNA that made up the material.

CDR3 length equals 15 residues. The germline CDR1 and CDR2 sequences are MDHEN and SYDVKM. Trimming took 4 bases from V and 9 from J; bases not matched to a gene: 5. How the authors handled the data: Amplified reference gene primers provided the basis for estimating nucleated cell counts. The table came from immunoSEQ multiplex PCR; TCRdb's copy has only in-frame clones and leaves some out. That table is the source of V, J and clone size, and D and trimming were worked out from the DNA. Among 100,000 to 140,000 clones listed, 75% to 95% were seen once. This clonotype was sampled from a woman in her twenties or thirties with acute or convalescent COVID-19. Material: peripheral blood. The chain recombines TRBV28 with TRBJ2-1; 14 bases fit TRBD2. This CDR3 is CASSSGLAGGSEQFF. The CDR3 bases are TGTGCCAGCAGTTCAGGACTAGCGGGAGGATCTGAGCAGTTCTTC.